This TCR beta chain came from a study of Tregs in tolerant kidney transplant recipients. Assay: immunoSEQ multiplex PCR; the TCRdb copy retains only in-frame clones and omits some. The data hold over 50,000 clones, with 80% to 90% observed a single time. Sample: Tregs from blood, taken before the transplant. This receptor was obtained from a human donor who received a combined kidney and bone marrow transplant.

The CDR3 reads CASSVLARSTGELFF. The CDR3 nucleotides are TGCGCCAGCAGCGTACTAGCCCGCTCCACCGGGGAGCTGTTTTTT. V gene TRBV10-2 combines with J gene TRBJ2-2; D might be TRBD2 (6 bases). The V and J ends lost 6 bases and 4 bases respectively, with 15 bases between them. This CDR3 spans 15 amino acids. The germline gives CDR1 WSHSY, CDR2 SAAADI.